This T cell receptor beta chain came from a study of technical replicates of blood from a few donors (dated by TCRdb to about 2017). As to this clone: Its antigen remains undetermined. No much larger clonotype is one base removed from it; base qualities were not supplied.

Taken from cysteine to phenylalanine, the CDR3 has 13 residues. Left in the record is the CDR3 DNA by itself, 39 bases read in frame from the first base. Trimming costs V 4 bases and J 5 bases, and their ends lie 6 bases apart. Sequences SNHLY (CDR1) and FYNNEI (CDR2) are obtained from the germline V gene. Libraries were constructed by the immunoSEQ multiplex PCR assay. The clones in this table, taken by TCRdb from immuneACCESS, are in-frame only. Not every clone is retained; where verified, under half of the shortfall comes from an unresolved V gene, and the cause of the rest is unknown. The sample yields under 95,000 clones; just under 95% were counted once. Jointly, the top ten make up roughly 0.25% of the sample.

This clonotype originated in a human donor in good health. Material for sequencing was T cells isolated from PBMCs. The V and J segments used are TRBV2 and TRBJ1-6, with a weak D call of TRBD1 (5 bases match). CDR3 region: CASSATDNSPLHF. At the DNA level, the sequence is TGTGCCAGCAGTGCGACAGATAATTCACCCCTCCACTTT.